The following is a T cell receptor (beta chain) sequence with its context. The sample comes from a study of shared clonotypes between healthy human individuals. CDR1 SGHTA and CDR2 FQGNSA come from the germline V gene. Trimming took 1 base from V and 3 from J; bases not matched to a gene: 9. There are 16 residues in the CDR3. Original data processing: ImmunoSEQ output lacked quality scores and full-length reads, limiting matched filtering. Produced via immunoSEQ multiplex PCR; TCRdb's table is partial and in-frame only. V, J and clone size derive from that table, while D and trimming were established from the DNA sequence. The data contain some 2,500,000 clones, 80% to 95% of them seen just once; the ten biggest clones take up roughly 0.39%.

The material sequenced was naive CD4+ T cells from PBMCs. Subset denoted: CD45RA+ positively selected. The chain employs TRBV7-2 and TRBJ2-7, with 7 bases aligning to TRBD2. The TCR comes from a man between 18 and 35 years old in good health. Some clones in this sample may be carry-over from other donors' samples. The CDR3 bases are TGTGCCAGCAGCTTAGTATCTCTAGCGGAAGTCTACGAGCAGTACTTC. It yields the protein CASSLVSLAEVYEQYF.